The following is a T cell receptor (beta chain) sequence with its context. This CDR3 has 13 amino acids. Trimming removed 1 base from V and 7 bases from J, with 12 bases in between. From germline, CDR1 is SGHDT and CDR2 YYEEEE. The data were obtained in a study of OX40 agonist ivuxolimab in advanced cancers. Study context: Patient treatment consisted of intravenous ivuxolimab administration every 2 weeks at 0.01 to 10 mg/kg. Cohort: around 86% men, mean age roughly 60, aged roughly 23 to 90.

Some clones are missing from TCRdb's copy, which holds only in-frame ones; the method was immunoSEQ multiplex PCR. The sample records over 45,000 clones, over 80% being singletons. This TCR derives from an adult with an advanced solid tumor such as melanoma, head and neck, liver or kidney cancer. V gene TRBV5-6 combines with J gene TRBJ2-7; D is possibly TRBD1 (5 bases). This specimen was CD4+ or CD8+ T cells sorted from blood, taken in a trial of the OX40 agonist ivuxolimab. The CDR3 coding sequence is TGTGCCAGCAGCTTGCTAGGGGTCGGGGAGCAGTACTTC. Encoded protein: CASSLLGVGEQYF. Based on the CDR3 plus reference TRBV5-6 and TRBJ2-7, the full variable domain is DAGVTQSPTHLIKTRGQQVTLRCSPKSGHDTVSWYQQALGQGPQFIFQYYEEEERQRGNFPDRFSGHQFPNYSSELNVNALLLGDSALYLCASSLLGVGEQYFGPGTRLTVT.